The following is a T cell receptor (beta chain) sequence with its context. This sample is part of a study of T cells in Graves' hyperthyroidism and ophthalmopathy. Thyroid ultrasound and orbital computed tomography, with clinical symptoms and serum thyroxine and TRAb, informed diagnoses. Germline loops: CDR1 ENHRY, CDR2 SYGVKD. V lost 11 bases to trimming and J lost 9 bases, with 17 bases between them. The CDR3 runs 13 residues. Authors of the study amplified TCR beta CDR3 regions from RNA transcripts. Carried out on the TCR CDR3, a first-round RT-PCR used the HTBI primer set. TCRdb reprocessed the multiplex PCR reads with MiXCR, giving one entry per CDR3 protein. Of about 610,000 distinct CDR3 sequences listed, more than 15% are singletons.

This TCR came from a woman between 40 and 55 years old with Graves' ophthalmopathy. Sequencing was performed on blood. This rearrangement joins TRBV10-3 to TRBJ1-6; D perhaps matches TRBD1 (5 bases). The CDR3 DNA is TGTGCCGTGGGATCAAACGGGGGTTCACCCCTCCACTTT. This encodes CAVGSNGGSPLHF.